These T cell receptor beta chains were read from a single sample in a study of OX40 agonist ivuxolimab in advanced cancers. The data were produced by immunoSEQ multiplex PCR, yet TCRdb's version contains in-frame clones alone and is incomplete. Counted here are approximately 80,000 clones, roughly 85% occurring once; the ten biggest clones make up roughly 0.61%. Sample: CD4+ or CD8+ T cells sorted from blood, taken in a trial of the OX40 agonist ivuxolimab. Receptor source: an adult with an advanced solid tumor such as melanoma, head and neck, liver or kidney cancer. The CDR3 runs from the conserved cysteine through the conserved F or W. A D gene is named only where the DNA matches it firmly. Size is omitted from some rows. Given values are once, few, many or a class for expanded clones.

.,TRBV6-1,TRBJ2-3,.,CASSEMVGGYSTDTQYF,TGTGCCAGCAGTGAAATGGTCGGGGGCTATAGCACAGATACGCAGTATTTT
TRBD2,TRBV7-3,TRBJ2-1,.,CASSPSGSDEQFF,TGTGCCAGCAGCCCCAGCGGGAGCGATGAGCAGTTCTTC
.,TRBV27,TRBJ1-6,.,CASRDRENNSPLHF,TGTGCCAGCAGGGACCGGGAAAATAATTCACCCCTCCACTTT
.,TRBV5-6,TRBJ2-7,.,CASSLGPEGSNSYEQYF,TGTGCCAGCAGCTTGGGGCCCGAGGGGTCAAACTCCTACGAGCAGTACTTC
TRBD2,TRBV6-5,TRBJ2-7,few,CASSFTGEGSYEQYF,TGTGCCAGCAGTTTTACGGGGGAGGGCTCCTACGAGCAGTACTTC
.,TRBV6-1,TRBJ2-7,.,CASSNPGSLYEQYF,TGTGCCAGCAGCAACCCCGGAAGCCTCTACGAGCAGTACTTC
TRBD1,TRBV7-6,TRBJ2-1,.,CASSSPKGMGTVKSEQFF,TGTGCCAGCAGCTCCCCCAAGGGAATGGGGACAGTTAAAAGTGAGCAGTTCTTC
.,TRBV18,TRBJ1-3,.,CASSQGRGARGNTIYF,TGTGCCAGCTCACAGGGCCGCGGGGCGCGAGGAAACACCATATATTTT
TRBD1,TRBV9,TRBJ2-7,.,CASSSSTGTSYEQYF,TGTGCCAGCAGCTCGTCGACAGGGACCTCCTACGAGCAGTACTTC
TRBD1,TRBV29-1,TRBJ2-7,.,CSVETGDLGYEQYF,TGCAGCGTTGAGACAGGGGATCTGGGCTACGAGCAGTACTTC
.,TRBV18,TRBJ1-2,.,CASSPRTDGYTF,TGTGCCAGCTCACCAAGAACGGATGGCTACACCTTC
.,TRBV6-5,TRBJ1-2,.,CASSADGPYGYTF,TGTGCCAGCAGTGCCGACGGACCTTATGGCTACACCTTC
TRBD2,TRBV4-2,TRBJ2-7,.,CASSQGGIAGGAYEQYF,TGTGCCAGCAGCCAAGGGGGCATAGCGGGGGGTGCCTACGAGCAGTACTTC
TRBD1,TRBV7-2,TRBJ2-2,.,CASSLQGQQGARTGELFF,TGTGCCAGCAGCTTACAGGGTCAACAGGGGGCTCGAACCGGGGAGCTGTTTTTT
.,TRBV7-9,TRBJ2-3,.,CASSIGQNTQYF,TGTGCCAGCAGCATTGGACAGAATACGCAGTATTTT
.,TRBV6-6,TRBJ1-4,.,CASSPDENRVGKLFF,TGTGCCAGCAGTCCAGATGAGAATCGGGTTGGGAAACTGTTTTTT
.,TRBV2,TRBJ2-3,.,CASSVGGPLTDTQYF,TGTGCCAGCAGTGTAGGGGGGCCCCTCACAGATACGCAGTATTTT
.,TRBV10-2,TRBJ2-6,.,CASSGRLGRRTSGANVLTF,TGCGCCAGCAGTGGTAGACTAGGACGGAGGACCTCTGGGGCCAACGTCCTGACTTTC
.,TRBV11-2,TRBJ1-4,.,CASSLVEEKLFF,TGTGCCAGCAGCTTAGTTGAAGAAAAACTGTTTTTT
.,TRBV5-1,TRBJ2-3,.,CASSLVGVATGTDTQYF,TGCGCCAGCAGCTTGGTCGGGGTCGCAACCGGCACAGATACGCAGTATTTT
.,TRBV4-1,TRBJ2-5,.,CASSQDAGTATQYF,TGCGCCAGCAGCCAAGATGCCGGCACGGCGACCCAGTACTTC
.,TRBV5-4,TRBJ1-4,.,CASSFRTANEKLFF,TGTGCCAGCAGCTTTAGGACAGCTAATGAAAAACTGTTTTTT